Sequencing of this T cell receptor beta chain was carried out in a study of cytomegalovirus exposure and HLA in healthy donors. The CDR3 is made up of 11 amino acids. Germline CDR1 reads SGHDT; CDR2 reads YYEEEE. V was clipped by 3 bases and J by 13 bases; unmatched bases: 2. Turning to this clone: No antigen is known for it.

Use of 60 Vbeta and 13 Jbeta primers characterized the PCR. The protocol was immunoSEQ multiplex PCR, while the TCRdb copy is restricted to in-frame clones and leaves out a portion. The data hold about 200,000 clones, with around 75% observed a single time. Broader study findings: Across all donors, roughly uniform sequencing depth was an assumption of the presence/absence analyses.

This rearrangement joins TRBV5-6 to TRBJ2-1; 9 nucleotides line up with TRBD1. The origin of this receptor is a male donor in good health and CMV-seropositive. Sequencing was carried out using PBMCs. The CDR3: CASSSGQGQFF. The CDR3 region has the DNA TGTGCCAGCAGCTCGGGACAGGGACAGTTCTTC.